The 25 T cell receptor beta chains in this list originate from one sample, sequenced in a study of regulatory T cells in long-lasting Graves disease. As to time point: newly diagnosed GD, antithyroid drugs for less than 3 months. There was RNA extracted from PBMCs, and the TCR library was made from it. Arm-PCR with iRepertoire HTBI primers amplified the CDR3 regions for these TCR beta libraries. Each CDR3 protein gets one entry after TCRdb re-called the multiplex PCR reads with MiXCR. Of 350,000 to 500,000 distinct CDR3 sequences in the sample, 14% were seen once. The data were also submitted as part of a second study, on T cells in Graves' hyperthyroidism and ophthalmopathy.

Material: peripheral blood mononuclear cells (PBMCs), obtained at new diagnosis, from a patient treated with antithyroid drugs. Every receptor here comes from a woman aged 45-59 years with Graves disease.

This clonotype was detected ten times or more. The V gene is TRBV18, the J gene TRBJ1-2; D may be TRBD1 (5 bases). Trimming took off 1 base at V and 4 bases at J, with 13 bases between the two ends. CDR1 is KGHSH and CDR2 is LQKENI in the germline V gene. This CDR3 has 15 residues. CDR3 in DNA: TGTGCCAGCTCACCACTGACACAGGCGCTCTATGGCTACACCTTC. Translated: CASSPLTQALYGYTF.

This clonotype was detected only a few times. J is TRBJ1-4 and V is TRBV7-8; a possible D gene is TRBD1 (5 bases). Looked up from germline, CDR1 is SGHVS and CDR2 is FQNEAQ. Trimming left V 4 bases short and J 3 bases short, with 12 bases between. The CDR3 runs 15 residues. In DNA, the CDR3 is TGTGCCAGCAGCTCTCAGGGTCCAGCTAATGAAAAACTGTTTTTT. Its protein product is CASSSQGPANEKLFF.

Turning to this clonotype: A read error may explain this, as a much larger clone is one base away. This chain joins TRBV12-3 or TRBV12-4 and TRBJ2-4; D ambiguous. The CDR3 consists of 14 residues. Trimming pared 7 bases from V and 3 bases from J, leaving 13 bases between. The DNA of the CDR3 is TGTGCCAGCACCCTTGCAAGTTACAAAAACATTCAGTACTTC. Protein product: CASTLASYKNIQYF.

V usage is TRBV14 and J usage is TRBJ1-4, with D tentatively TRBD1 (6 bases). This CDR3 contains 13 residues. The V gene's germline CDR1 is SGHDN and CDR2 FVKESK. V lost 2 bases, J lost 6 bases, and 7 bases lay in between. The CDR3 nucleotides are TGTGCCAGCAGCCAAAACAGGGATGAAAAACTGTTTTTT. As protein: CASSQNRDEKLFF.

This clonotype was seen only a few times. V usage is TRBV20-1 and J usage is TRBJ2-1, with 8 bases lining up with TRBD2. The CDR3 covers 14 residues. V gave up 6 bases and J gave up 2 bases; unmatched junction bases: 6. In germline, CDR1 is DFQATT, CDR2 SNEGSKA (reference sequence). Here the CDR3 reads CSARRTSTYNEQFF. DNA of the CDR3: TGCAGTGCGAGGAGGACTAGCACCTACAATGAGCAGTTCTTC.

Points on this clonotype: A much larger clone lies one base from this, so it may be a read error. The chain is built from TRBV5-1 and TRBJ2-1; 9 bases align to TRBD2. Germline CDR1 reads SGHRS; CDR2 reads YFSETQ. CDR3 length: 14 residues. CDR3 nucleotide sequence: TGTGCCAGCAGAGGAGCGGGAGGCTACAATGAGCAGCTCTTC. As protein: CASRGAGGYNEQLF.

The gene calls are TRBV10-3 and TRBJ2-3; no firm D call. V was clipped by 7 bases and J by 2 bases, with 13 bases between them. Germline V gene data show CDR1 as ENHRY and CDR2 as SYGVKD. This CDR3 has 14 residues. CDR3 DNA sequence: TGTGCCATCAAGGACCAATTATCCACAGATACGCAGTATTTT. Protein sequence: CAIKDQLSTDTQYF.

There are many counts of this clonotype. CDR3 sequence reads: CASSFSQDYNEQFF. The CDR3 bases are TGCGCCAGCAGCTTCAGTCAAGACTACAATGAGCAGTTCTTC. This chain joins TRBV5-1 and TRBJ2-1; D call uncertain. The V gene lost 2 bases and the J gene lost 3 bases, with 9 bases spanning the gap. Looked up from germline, CDR1 is SGHRS and CDR2 is YFSETQ. This CDR3 contains 14 residues.

This clonotype was detected ten times or more. The chain links TRBV27 to TRBJ1-1, with D unclear. This CDR3 contains 13 residues. CDR1 MNHEY and CDR2 SMNVEV come from the germline V gene (reference sequence). With 3 bases removed from V and 3 bases from J, the gap between germline ends came to 8 bases. CDR3 amino acids: CASSFAVDTEAFF. In DNA, the CDR3 is TGTGCCAGCAGTTTCGCTGTAGACACTGAAGCTTTCTTT.

The J gene is TRBJ1-3, the V gene TRBV18; D is ambiguous. This CDR3 has 15 residues. Germline V gives CDR1 KGHSH, CDR2 LQKENI. The V and J ends lost 0 bases and 1 base respectively, with 7 bases between them. DNA of the CDR3: TGTGCCAGCTCACCACCGACGGGTTCTGGAAACACCATATATTTT. The encoded protein is CASSPPTGSGNTIYF.

The CDR3 DNA reads as TGTGCCAGCACGGCCCGAGGAGGGGGAATTCGGCCCCAGCATTTT. It yields the protein CASTARGGGIRPQHF. The rearrangement uses TRBV12-3 or TRBV12-4 and TRBJ1-5; D possibly corresponds to TRBD1 (6 bases). The V end was cut by 7 bases, the J end by 9 bases, with 22 bases between. The CDR3 runs 15 residues.

This clonotype was detected many times. The chain carries TRBV7-3 and TRBJ2-2; D unclear. The length of the CDR3 is 15 residues. Germline-derived CDR1 and CDR2 are SGHTA and FQGTGA. Trimming removed 1 base from V and 2 bases from J, with 8 bases in between. CDR3: CASSLSARNTGELFF. CDR3 nucleotide sequence: TGTGCCAGCAGCTTAAGCGCCCGAAACACCGGGGAGCTGTTTTTT.

This clonotype was observed a few times. The chain joins TRBV28 to TRBJ1-1, with TRBD1 as a possible D gene (6 bases). Germline V gives CDR1 MDHEN, CDR2 SYDVKM. Trimming removed 2 bases from V and 11 bases from J, with 18 bases in between. This CDR3 contains 14 residues. The CDR3 is CASSLNLQGVSAFF. CDR3 DNA sequence: TGTGCCAGCAGTTTAAATTTACAGGGTGTCTCGGCTTTCTTT.

This clonotype was counted ten times or more. The chain joins TRBV3-1 to TRBJ1-3, with D unclear. This CDR3 spans 15 amino acids. The ends were cut back, 2 bases at V and 0 bases at J, with 8 bases in the middle. In germline, CDR1 is LGHDT, CDR2 YNNKEL (reference sequence). CDR3 DNA: TGTGCCAGCAGCCAACCTCTTAGCTCTGGAAACACCATATATTTT. Its protein is CASSQPLSSGNTIYF.

This clonotype was seen a handful of times. The chain uses TRBV19 and TRBJ2-7, with D uncertain. V dropped 4 bases and J dropped 5 bases, with 12 bases sitting between them. Looked up from germline, CDR1 is LNHDA and CDR2 is SQIVND (reference sequence). This CDR3 has 13 amino acids. The CDR3 sequence is CASSNKYDDEQYF. CDR3 sequence (DNA): TGTGCCAGTAGTAACAAGTACGACGACGAGCAGTACTTC.

Notes on this clonotype: A far larger clone differs by one base, so this is likely a read error. The CDR3 DNA sequence: TGTGCCAGCAGTGATCAACTAGCGGGGACCTACAATGAGCAGTTCTTC. Amino acid sequence: CASSDQLAGTYNEQFF. The genes are TRBV27 and TRBJ2-1; the match to TRBD2 covers 10 bases. Looked up from germline, CDR1 is MNHEY and CDR2 is SMNVEV (reference sequence). Losses at the gene ends were 5 bases for V and 2 bases for J; bases not matched to a gene: 6. This CDR3 region has 16 residues.

This clonotype appeared a few times. The CDR3 bases are TGTGCCAGCAGCTTTGGAGCCGTAGCGGGAGCTGAGCAGTTCTTC. Its protein is CASSFGAVAGAEQFF. The gene calls are TRBV5-6 and TRBJ2-1; 9 bases are a match to TRBD2. Unmatched junction bases numbered 9, after V lost 2 bases and J lost 9 bases. The CDR3 spans 15 residues. Per the germline V gene, CDR1 is SGHDT and CDR2 is YYEEEE.

The rearrangement links TRBV20-1 to TRBJ2-1; D gene ambiguous. The J call may not be correct, given that the DNA end is closer to TRBJ2-4. CDR1 and CDR2 (germline): DFQATT, SNEGSKA (reference sequence). This CDR3 comprises 16 residues. CDR3 protein: CSARELKLMSKNIQYF. The CDR3 DNA follows: TGCAGTGCTAGAGAACTAAAACTAATGTCCAAAAACATTCAGTACTTC.

The chain recombines TRBV30 with TRBJ1-1, with TRBD1 matching over 9 bases. Germline lookup yields CDR1 GTSNPN and CDR2 SVGIG (reference sequence). The CDR3 has 14 amino acids. Trimming removed 8 bases from V and 7 bases from J; junction bases left unmatched: 14. The CDR3 here is CARTGTGPSNEAFF. In DNA form, the CDR3 reads TGTGCCCGGACCGGGACAGGGCCCTCCAATGAAGCTTTCTTT.

This clonotype has ten or more counts. The chain carries TRBV6-1 and TRBJ1-6; D is possibly TRBD1 (5 bases). Germline V gene sequence: CDR1 MNHNS, CDR2 SASEGT. The CDR3 covers 15 residues. V was clipped by 7 bases and J by 7 bases, with 17 bases between them. CDR3 nucleotides: TGTGCCAGCACCACGATTCAGGGTCTAAATTCACCCCTCCACTTT. Translated, it gives CASTTIQGLNSPLHF.

This clonotype was seen ten or more times. Here the CDR3 reads CAWDQGEDSPLHF. In DNA form, the CDR3 reads TGTGCCTGGGATCAGGGTGAGGATTCACCCCTCCACTTT. The V gene is TRBV30, the J gene TRBJ1-6; weak D call: TRBD1 (5 bases). This CDR3 is 13 amino acids long. From germline, CDR1 is GTSNPN and CDR2 SVGIG (reference sequence). Deletions cut 5 bases from V and 8 bases from J, with 13 bases between.

This clonotype came up a few times. V usage is TRBV6-1 and J usage is TRBJ2-1; D may be TRBD2 (6 bases). Trimming removed 4 bases from V and 9 bases from J, with 22 bases in between. This CDR3 spans 16 amino acids. Germline V CDR1 and CDR2: MNHNS, SASEGT. This chain's CDR3 is CASSGAPGLGPPEQFF. The CDR3 DNA reads as TGTGCCAGCAGTGGGGCTCCGGGACTCGGGCCCCCTGAGCAGTTCTTC.

The sample holds many counts of this clonotype. V and J are TRBV7-9 and TRBJ2-7; TRBD1 matches 8 bases. From germline, CDR1 is SEHNR and CDR2 FQNEAQ (reference sequence). V was pared by 5 bases and J by 0 bases, with 3 bases of the junction left unmatched. There are 14 residues in the CDR3. The CDR3 reads CASSVTGVSYEQYF. The CDR3 bases are TGTGCCAGCAGCGTGACAGGGGTCTCCTACGAGCAGTACTTC.

The chain carries TRBV2 and TRBJ1-5; D remains unclear. The CDR3 extends over 14 amino acids. V dropped 1 base and J dropped 6 bases, with 10 bases sitting between them. Germline CDR1 SNHLY, CDR2 FYNNEI. The CDR3 spells CASSEVVVGQPQHF. Written as DNA, the CDR3 is TGTGCCAGCAGTGAAGTCGTTGTGGGTCAGCCCCAGCATTTT.

This clonotype was seen at least ten times. CDR3 sequence: CASSLIPGGISVYSTDTQYF. The CDR3 DNA reads as TGTGCCAGCAGTCTTATCCCTGGGGGTATATCGGTATATAGCACAGATACGCAGTATTTT. The chain recombines TRBV28 with TRBJ2-3; D may correspond to TRBD1 or TRBD2 (5 bases each). Germline CDR1 is MDHEN and CDR2 is SYDVKM. Deletions cut 5 bases from V and 0 bases from J, with 27 bases between. CDR3 length: 20 amino acids.